These T cell receptor beta chains were read from a single sample in a study of control samples from healthy donors and cancer patients. This table comes from immunoSEQ multiplex PCR, and its TCRdb copy is limited to in-frame clones, with some not included. Of 100,000 to 150,000 clones detected, roughly 87% appear once; the ten largest clones hold around 1.8%. Sequenced: blood. All receptors come from a man aged 18 to 30 in good health. Each CDR3 is given with its conserved first and last residue. Each record gives: J gene, CDR3 length, D gene, V gene, clone size, CDR3 DNA, CDR3 protein. The D gene is left open where the match is weak. Clone size is shown for a subset of rows, as once, few, many or a class of expanded clone.

J: TRBJ2-7; length: 12; D: .; V: TRBV29-1; size: .; DNA: TGCAGCGTTTCCAGGGGGGGAGGCGAGCAGTACTTC; CDR3: CSVSRGGGEQYF
J: TRBJ2-7; length: 17; D: TRBD1; V: TRBV2; size: .; DNA: TGTGCCAGCAGCCTAGAAAGGGGACAGGGGGCCTCCTACGAGCAGTACTTC; CDR3: CASSLERGQGASYEQYF
J: TRBJ2-1; length: 16; D: TRBD2; V: TRBV11-3; size: .; DNA: TGTGCCAGCAGCCCCGCTAGCGGAAGCTCCTACAATGAGCAGTTCTTC; CDR3: CASSPASGSSYNEQFF
J: TRBJ1-2; length: 13; D: .; V: TRBV5-6; size: .; DNA: TGTGCCAGCAGCTTCGGGAACAATGAGGGCTACACCTTC; CDR3: CASSFGNNEGYTF
J: TRBJ2-2; length: 17; D: .; V: TRBV27; size: .; DNA: TGTGCCAGCAGTTTACCCGACAGTTTCACGAACACCGGGGAGCTGTTTTTT; CDR3: CASSLPDSFTNTGELFF
J: TRBJ2-7; length: 16; D: TRBD2; V: TRBV27; size: .; DNA: TGTGCCAGCAGTTTCGGGACTAGCGGAACATCCTACGAGCAGTACTTC; CDR3: CASSFGTSGTSYEQYF
J: TRBJ1-4; length: 16; D: .; V: TRBV11-3; size: .; DNA: TGTGCCAGCAGCCCCGTTCGAGATGCAACTAATGAAAAACTGTTTTTT; CDR3: CASSPVRDATNEKLFF
J: TRBJ2-1; length: 13; D: .; V: TRBV27; size: .; DNA: TGTGCCAGCAGTTTCTTCGGTGACAATGAGCAGTTCTTC; CDR3: CASSFFGDNEQFF
J: TRBJ2-7; length: 15; D: TRBD2; V: TRBV2; size: .; DNA: TGTGCCAGCACCCTCGCGCTGGCGGGAGTCCACGAGCAGTACTTC; CDR3: CASTLALAGVHEQYF
J: TRBJ2-2; length: 15; D: .; V: TRBV19; size: .; DNA: TGTGCCAGTAGTATTCCCACAGGGTTTGGCGGGGAGCTGTTTTTT; CDR3: CASSIPTGFGGELFF
J: TRBJ1-1; length: 17; D: .; V: TRBV7-9; size: .; DNA: TGTGCCAGCAGCAACACAGGGATCGGGGTTCTGAACACTGAAGCTTTCTTT; CDR3: CASSNTGIGVLNTEAFF
J: TRBJ2-7; length: 15; D: .; V: TRBV19; size: .; DNA: TGTGCCAGTAGTATCGTGGCGGAGAGCTCCTACGAGCAGTACTTC; CDR3: CASSIVAESSYEQYF
J: TRBJ1-5; length: 15; D: TRBD1; V: TRBV10-1; size: .; DNA: TGCGCCAGCCCAAATGGGACAGGCCGCAATCAGCCCCAGCATTTT; CDR3: CASPNGTGRNQPQHF
J: TRBJ2-5; length: 15; D: TRBD1; V: TRBV5-4; size: .; DNA: TGTGCCAGCAGCTTGTCCAGGGGGCAGGAGGAGACCCAGTACTTC; CDR3: CASSLSRGQEETQYF
J: TRBJ2-1; length: 12; D: TRBD2; V: TRBV7-9; size: .; DNA: TGTGCCAGCAGCTTACTAGCGGAACCCCAGTTCTTC; CDR3: CASSLLAEPQFF
J: TRBJ1-1; length: 13; D: TRBD1; V: TRBV4-3; size: once; DNA: TGCGCCAGCAGCCCTCGCCAGGGGGCTGAAGCTTTCTTT; CDR3: CASSPRQGAEAFF
J: TRBJ1-2; length: 16; D: TRBD1; V: TRBV25-1; size: .; DNA: TGTGCCAGCAGCCCGGCCGGGACAGCTGTATCCTCTGGCTACACCTTC; CDR3: CASSPAGTAVSSGYTF
J: TRBJ1-5; length: 16; D: TRBD1; V: TRBV4-2; size: .; DNA: TGTGCCAGCAGCCAAAACAGGGGAGGCAACAATCAGCCCCAGCATTTT; CDR3: CASSQNRGGNNQPQHF
J: TRBJ1-2; length: 12; D: TRBD1; V: TRBV30; size: .; DNA: TGTGCCTGGCAGGGGGCCGACTATGGCTACACCTTC; CDR3: CAWQGADYGYTF
J: TRBJ2-1; length: 16; D: TRBD2; V: TRBV25-1; size: .; DNA: TGTGCCAGCAGTGAATACGGCCTAGCGGGTCCGGATGAGCAGTTCTTC; CDR3: CASSEYGLAGPDEQFF
J: TRBJ2-5; length: 17; D: .; V: TRBV12-2; size: few; DNA: TGTGCAAGTCGCTTAAACCCATTCGACAGGATAGCTACGTCCCAGTACTTC; CDR3: CASRLNPFDRIATSQYF
J: TRBJ2-5; length: 16; D: TRBD1; V: TRBV15; size: .; DNA: TGTGCCACCAGCAGAAAGGACAGGGACCCCCAAGAGACCCAGTACTTC; CDR3: CATSRKDRDPQETQYF
J: TRBJ2-7; length: 15; D: .; V: TRBV11-2; size: .; DNA: TGTGCCAGCAGCTTAGGTCGCGGATCATACTACGAGCAGTACTTC; CDR3: CASSLGRGSYYEQYF
J: TRBJ2-3; length: 14; D: TRBD2; V: TRBV10-1; size: .; DNA: TGCGCCAGCAGTGAGAGCGGGAGAGGGGATACGCAGTATTTT; CDR3: CASSESGRGDTQYF
J: TRBJ2-7; length: 13; D: TRBD1; V: TRBV3-1/TRBV3-2; size: .; DNA: TGTGCCAGCAGCCGGGACAGGGGCTACGAGCAGTACTTC; CDR3: CASSRDRGYEQYF
J: TRBJ2-7; length: 14; D: .; V: TRBV27; size: few; DNA: TGTGCCAGCAGTCTCGGACAGAGCGCCGACGAGCAGTACTTC; CDR3: CASSLGQSADEQYF
J: TRBJ2-5; length: 19; D: TRBD2; V: TRBV4-3; size: .; DNA: TGCGCCAGCAGCCAAACTGCGGGACTAGCGGGGGGTAGACAAGAGACCCAGTACTTC; CDR3: CASSQTAGLAGGRQETQYF
J: TRBJ1-4; length: 18; D: .; V: TRBV11-2; size: .; DNA: TGTGCCAGCAGCTTAGATCTAGCCCAGGGACGGGATGGAGAAAAACTGTTTTTT; CDR3: CASSLDLAQGRDGEKLFF
J: TRBJ1-2; length: 12; D: .; V: TRBV28; size: .; DNA: TGTGCCAGCAGTTTAAGGGGAGGTGGCTACACCTTC; CDR3: CASSLRGGGYTF
J: TRBJ2-1; length: 14; D: TRBD1; V: TRBV5-1; size: .; DNA: TGCGCCAGCAGCGGGGACAGCCTCTACAATGAGCAGTTCTTC; CDR3: CASSGDSLYNEQFF
J: TRBJ2-5; length: 16; D: TRBD2; V: TRBV14; size: .; DNA: TGTGCCAGCAGCCAACAACCGGGACTAGCGCTAGAGACCCAGTACTTC; CDR3: CASSQQPGLALETQYF
J: TRBJ2-3; length: 16; D: .; V: TRBV25-1; size: .; DNA: TGTGCCAGCAGTGGCAGGGGGACTAGGAGCACAGATACGCAGTATTTT; CDR3: CASSGRGTRSTDTQYF
J: TRBJ1-2; length: 15; D: .; V: TRBV11-2; size: .; DNA: TGTGCCAGCAGCTTAGCCAGGACTAGTGACTATGGCTACACCTTC; CDR3: CASSLARTSDYGYTF
J: TRBJ1-5; length: 14; D: TRBD1; V: TRBV10-3; size: .; DNA: TGTGCCACAAGCCGGGACAGCCTCAATCAGCCCCAGCATTTT; CDR3: CATSRDSLNQPQHF
J: TRBJ1-1; length: 17; D: .; V: TRBV9; size: .; DNA: TGTGCCAGCAGCGTACACCCAACACCGGATTTGGGCACTGAAGCTTTCTTT; CDR3: CASSVHPTPDLGTEAFF
J: TRBJ2-4; length: 15; D: TRBD1; V: TRBV6-2/TRBV6-3; size: .; DNA: TGTGCCAGCAGTTTCTCTCACAGGGGTGGTTTCATTCAGTACTTC; CDR3: CASSFSHRGGFIQYF
J: TRBJ1-2; length: 11; D: .; V: TRBV2; size: .; DNA: TGTGCCAGCAGTGGAGGTTATGGCTACACCTTC; CDR3: CASSGGYGYTF
J: TRBJ1-3; length: 13; D: .; V: TRBV6-4; size: few; DNA: TGTGCCAGCAGTGAAGATTCTGGAAACACCATATATTTT; CDR3: CASSEDSGNTIYF
J: TRBJ2-1; length: 14; D: .; V: TRBV2; size: .; DNA: TGTGCCAGCAGTCCGGACAACCTGGGCAATGAGCAGTTCTTC; CDR3: CASSPDNLGNEQFF
J: TRBJ2-7; length: 12; D: .; V: TRBV29-1; size: few; DNA: TGCAGCGTTTCCCCCGGGGGCCACGAGCAGTACTTC; CDR3: CSVSPGGHEQYF
J: TRBJ1-4; length: 13; D: TRBD1; V: TRBV28; size: .; DNA: TGTGCCAGCACGGGACAGGGAAAGGAAAAACTGTTTTTT; CDR3: CASTGQGKEKLFF
J: TRBJ1-1; length: 14; D: .; V: TRBV27; size: few; DNA: TGTGCCAGCAGTTTATCACTAGTCCAGACCGAAGCTTTCTTT; CDR3: CASSLSLVQTEAFF
J: TRBJ2-3; length: 15; D: TRBD1; V: TRBV6-6; size: .; DNA: TGTGCCAGCAGTCCAGACAGGGGAATGACAGATACGCAGTATTTT; CDR3: CASSPDRGMTDTQYF
J: TRBJ2-7; length: 16; D: TRBD2; V: TRBV20-1; size: .; DNA: TGCAGTGCTAGTTTTCTTCTCGGGACTAGTCGCTACGAGCAGTACTTC; CDR3: CSASFLLGTSRYEQYF
J: TRBJ1-6; length: 14; D: .; V: TRBV6-5; size: .; DNA: TGTGCCAGCAGCAGGGCCCGTCGGGATTCACCCCTCCACTTT; CDR3: CASSRARRDSPLHF
J: TRBJ2-3; length: 17; D: TRBD2; V: TRBV4-1; size: .; DNA: TGCGCCAGCAGCCCCCCCGCGGGGACTAGCGCCACGGATACGCAGTATTTT; CDR3: CASSPPAGTSATDTQYF
J: TRBJ2-3; length: 18; D: TRBD1; V: TRBV24-1; size: .; DNA: TGTGCCACCAGTGACCTGCGACGGGACAGGGGGAGGACAGATACGCAGTATTTT; CDR3: CATSDLRRDRGRTDTQYF
J: TRBJ1-1; length: 15; D: .; V: TRBV10-3; size: .; DNA: TGTGCCATCAGTGCCCTGGACAGTTTGAACACTGAAGCTTTCTTT; CDR3: CAISALDSLNTEAFF
J: TRBJ1-5; length: 13; D: .; V: TRBV5-1; size: once; DNA: TGCGCCAGCAGCTTGAGTCCCAATCAGCCCCAGCATTTT; CDR3: CASSLSPNQPQHF
J: TRBJ2-7; length: 15; D: .; V: TRBV21-1; size: .; DNA: TGTGCCAGCATCTCCACCCCGACAGGGGCCGACGAGCAGTACTTC; CDR3: CASISTPTGADEQYF
J: TRBJ1-5; length: 17; D: TRBD1; V: TRBV6-1; size: once; DNA: TGTGCCAGCAGTGAAGGACTCCTGACAGGGGCCAGTGAGCCCCAGCATTTT; CDR3: CASSEGLLTGASEPQHF
J: TRBJ2-1; length: 16; D: TRBD2; V: TRBV2; size: once; DNA: TGTGCCAGCAGTGAAGCGACCCTAGCGGGGGGGGATGAGCAGTTCTTC; CDR3: CASSEATLAGGDEQFF